The clone carrying this T cell receptor beta chain was seen a handful of times. What it recognizes is unknown. These data come from a study of human T cells and chemical hapten exposure. Study-wide background: 2% DPC was applied to about 2 cm by about 2 cm of upper inner arm skin for sensitization. Weekly scalp doses of diphenylcyclopropenone were given to patients during the roughly 25-week study. Study-level findings and limits: Expanded TCRs made up significantly more big CDR3 similarity clusters than controls did.

The time point denotes: pre-sensitization, week 0. Indicated treatment: therapeutic diphenylcyclopropenone sensitization with weekly scalp DPC. Germline CDR1 reads MDHEN; CDR2 reads SYDVKM. Unmatched junction bases numbered 9, after V lost 8 bases and J lost 1 base. This CDR3 has 15 amino acids. Individual cDNA molecules had unique molecular identifiers attached to them by the library. TCRdb called the RACE reads again in MiXCR, with one record for every CDR3 protein. The repertoire has 190,000 or so distinct CDR3 sequences, approximately 31% of them found once; the top ten carry just under 3%. This specimen consisted of whole blood, obtained in connection with sensitization to the hapten diphenylcyclopropenone (DPC). This TCR came from a young woman with alopecia areata. Some clones in this sample may be carry-over from other donors' samples. The chain uses TRBV28 and TRBJ2-7; 9 bases fit TRBD1. As DNA, the CDR3 is TGTGCCAGCTATCGAACCGGGACAGGGTCCTACGAGCAGTACTTC. This translates into CASYRTGTGSYEQYF.